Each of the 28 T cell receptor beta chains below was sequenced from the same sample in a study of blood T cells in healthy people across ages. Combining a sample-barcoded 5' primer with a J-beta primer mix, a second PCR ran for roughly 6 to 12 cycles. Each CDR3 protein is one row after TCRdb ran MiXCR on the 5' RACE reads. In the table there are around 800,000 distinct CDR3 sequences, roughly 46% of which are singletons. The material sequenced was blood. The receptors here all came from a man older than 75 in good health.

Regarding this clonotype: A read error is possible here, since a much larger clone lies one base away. In DNA form, the CDR3 reads TGCGGCGTGGATACTCGGACTACCACAGATACGCAGTATTTT. Amino acids: CGVDTRTTTDTQYF. V is TRBV29-1 and J is TRBJ2-3; perhaps TRBD2 as D (6 bases). The length of the CDR3 is 14 residues. CDR1 is SQVTM, CDR2 ANQGSEA, per germline.

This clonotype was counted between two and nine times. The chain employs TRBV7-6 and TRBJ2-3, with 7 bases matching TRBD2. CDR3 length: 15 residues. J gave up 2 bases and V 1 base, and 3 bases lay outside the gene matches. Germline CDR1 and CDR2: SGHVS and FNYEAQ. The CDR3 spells CASSLGLALTDTQYF. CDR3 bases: TGTGCCAGCAGCTTAGGACTAGCTCTCACAGATACGCAGTATTTT. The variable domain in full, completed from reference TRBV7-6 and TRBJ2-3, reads GAGVSQSPRYKVTKRGQDVALRCDPISGHVSLYWYRQALGQGPEFLTYFNYEAQQDKSGLPNDRFSAERPEGSISTLTIQRTEQRDSAMYRCASSLGLALTDTQYFGPGTRLTVL.

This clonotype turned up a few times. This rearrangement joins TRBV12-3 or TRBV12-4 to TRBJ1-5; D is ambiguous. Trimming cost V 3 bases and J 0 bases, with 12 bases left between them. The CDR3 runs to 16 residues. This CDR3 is CASSLASVYSNQPQHF. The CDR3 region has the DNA TGTGCCAGCAGTTTGGCGAGCGTGTATAGCAATCAGCCCCAGCATTTT.

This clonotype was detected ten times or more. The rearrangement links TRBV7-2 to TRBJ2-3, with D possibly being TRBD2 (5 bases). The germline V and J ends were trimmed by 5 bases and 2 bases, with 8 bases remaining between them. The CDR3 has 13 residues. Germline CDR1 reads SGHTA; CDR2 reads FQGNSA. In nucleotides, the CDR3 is TGTGCCAGCAGCCCGACTAACACAGATACGCAGTATTTT. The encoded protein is CASSPTNTDTQYF. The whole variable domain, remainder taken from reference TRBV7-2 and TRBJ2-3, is GAGVSQSPSNKVTEKGKDVELRCDPISGHTALYWYRQSLGQGLEFLIYFQGNSAPDKSGLPSDRFSAERTGGSVSTLTIQRTQQEDSAVYLCASSPTNTDTQYFGPGTRLTVL.

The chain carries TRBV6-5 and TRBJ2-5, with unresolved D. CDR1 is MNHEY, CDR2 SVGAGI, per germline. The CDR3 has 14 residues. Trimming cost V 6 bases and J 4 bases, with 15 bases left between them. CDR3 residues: CASSRLGRLETQYF. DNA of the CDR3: TGTGCCAGCAGCCGTCTTGGACGGTTAGAGACCCAGTACTTC.

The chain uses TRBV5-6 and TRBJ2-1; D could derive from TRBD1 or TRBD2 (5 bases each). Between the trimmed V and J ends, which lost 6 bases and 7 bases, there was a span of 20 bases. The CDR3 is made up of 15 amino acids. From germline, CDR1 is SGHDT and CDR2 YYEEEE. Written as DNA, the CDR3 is TGTGCCAGCACCGGGTGGGGGACCACGGGGAATGAGCAGTTCTTC. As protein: CASTGWGTTGNEQFF.

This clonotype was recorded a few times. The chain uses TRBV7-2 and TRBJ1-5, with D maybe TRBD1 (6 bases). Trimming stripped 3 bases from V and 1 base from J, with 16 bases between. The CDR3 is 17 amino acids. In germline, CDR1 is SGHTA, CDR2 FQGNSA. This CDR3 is CASSLGGASRSNQPQHF. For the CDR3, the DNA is TGTGCCAGCAGCTTGGGGGGGGCCAGCAGGAGCAATCAGCCCCAGCATTTT.

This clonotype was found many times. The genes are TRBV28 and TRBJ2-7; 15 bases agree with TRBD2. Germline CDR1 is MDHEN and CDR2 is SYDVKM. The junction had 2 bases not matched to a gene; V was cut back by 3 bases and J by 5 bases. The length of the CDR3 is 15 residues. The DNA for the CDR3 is TGTGCCAGCAGTTTGGGACTAGCGGGAGGAAACGAGCAGTACTTC. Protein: CASSLGLAGGNEQYF. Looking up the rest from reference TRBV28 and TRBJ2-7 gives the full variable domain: DVKVTQSSRYLVKRTGEKVFLECVQDMDHENMFWYRQDPGLGLRLIYFSYDVKMKEKGDIPEGYSVSREKKERFSLILESASTNQTSMYLCASSLGLAGGNEQYFGPGTRLTVT.

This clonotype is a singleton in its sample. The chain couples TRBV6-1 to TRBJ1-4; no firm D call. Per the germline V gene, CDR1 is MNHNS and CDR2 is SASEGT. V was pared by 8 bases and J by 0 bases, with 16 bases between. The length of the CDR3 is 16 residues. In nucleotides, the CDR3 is TGTGCCAGCTCCCTTCAGTCTGTTGCAACTAATGAAAAACTGTTTTTT. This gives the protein CASSLQSVATNEKLFF.

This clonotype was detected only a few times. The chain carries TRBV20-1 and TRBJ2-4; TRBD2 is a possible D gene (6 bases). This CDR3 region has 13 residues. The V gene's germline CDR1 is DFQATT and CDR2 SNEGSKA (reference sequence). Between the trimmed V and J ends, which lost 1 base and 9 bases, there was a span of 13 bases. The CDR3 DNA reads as TGCAGTGCTAGAGGCGGGGCCGAGAGCATTCAGTACTTC. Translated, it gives CSARGGAESIQYF.

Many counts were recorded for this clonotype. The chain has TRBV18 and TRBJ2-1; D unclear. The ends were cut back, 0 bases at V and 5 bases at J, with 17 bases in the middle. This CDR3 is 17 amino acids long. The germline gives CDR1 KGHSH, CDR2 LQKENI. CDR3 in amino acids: CASSPPLGNLDNNEQFF. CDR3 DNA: TGTGCCAGCTCACCACCGCTAGGGAACCTAGATAACAATGAGCAGTTCTTC. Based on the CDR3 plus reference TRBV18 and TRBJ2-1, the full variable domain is NAGVMQNPRHLVRRRGQEARLRCSPMKGHSHVYWYRQLPEEGLKFMVYLQKENIIDESGMPKERFSAEFPKEGPSILRIQQVVRGDSAAYFCASSPPLGNLDNNEQFFGPGTRLTVL.

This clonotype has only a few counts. The CDR3 region has the DNA TGCGCCAGCAGCCCCCAGGGACAGGGGAACACTGAAGCTTTCTTT. Encoded protein: CASSPQGQGNTEAFF. The chain has TRBV5-1 and TRBJ1-1, with 9 bases that match TRBD1. From germline, CDR1 is SGHRS and CDR2 YFSETQ. J was trimmed by 1 base and V by 4 bases; bases with no gene match: 5. The CDR3 covers 15 residues.

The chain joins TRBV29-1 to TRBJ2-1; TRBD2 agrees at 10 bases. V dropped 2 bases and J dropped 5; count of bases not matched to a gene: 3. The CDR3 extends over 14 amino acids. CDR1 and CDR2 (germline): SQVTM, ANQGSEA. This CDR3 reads CSVELAGVNNEQFF. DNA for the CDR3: TGCAGCGTTGAACTAGCGGGAGTTAACAATGAGCAGTTCTTC.

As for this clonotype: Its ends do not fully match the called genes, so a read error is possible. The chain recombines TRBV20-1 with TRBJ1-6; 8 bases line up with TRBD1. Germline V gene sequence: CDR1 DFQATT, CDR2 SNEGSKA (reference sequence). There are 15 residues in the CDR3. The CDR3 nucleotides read TGCAGTGCTAGTGCCGGACAGGGAATCAATTCACCCCCCCACTTT. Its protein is CSASAGQGINSPPHF.

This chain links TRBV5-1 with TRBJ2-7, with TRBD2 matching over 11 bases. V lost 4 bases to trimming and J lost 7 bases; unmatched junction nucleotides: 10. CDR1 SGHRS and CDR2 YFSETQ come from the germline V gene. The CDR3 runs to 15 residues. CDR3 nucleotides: TGCGCCAGCAGCGTAACTAGCGGGAGAGACAATGAGCAGTACTTC. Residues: CASSVTSGRDNEQYF.

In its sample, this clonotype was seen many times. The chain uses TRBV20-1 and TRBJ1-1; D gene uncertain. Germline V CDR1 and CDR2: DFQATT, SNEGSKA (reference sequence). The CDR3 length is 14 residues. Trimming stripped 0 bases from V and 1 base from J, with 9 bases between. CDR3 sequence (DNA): TGCAGTGCTAGAGATCTGATAGGGAACACTGAAGCTTTCTTT. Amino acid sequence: CSARDLIGNTEAFF.

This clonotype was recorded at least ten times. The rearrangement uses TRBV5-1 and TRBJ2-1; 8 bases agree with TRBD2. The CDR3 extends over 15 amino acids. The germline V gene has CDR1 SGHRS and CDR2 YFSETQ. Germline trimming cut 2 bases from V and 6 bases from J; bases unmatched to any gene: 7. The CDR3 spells CASSLGQTSVNEQFF. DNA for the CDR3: TGCGCCAGCAGCTTAGGACAGACTAGCGTCAATGAGCAGTTCTTC.

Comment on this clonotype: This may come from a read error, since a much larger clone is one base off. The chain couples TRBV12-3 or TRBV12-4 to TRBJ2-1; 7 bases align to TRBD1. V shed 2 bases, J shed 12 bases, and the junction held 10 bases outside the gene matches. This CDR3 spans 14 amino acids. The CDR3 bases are TGTGCCAGCAGTTTATGGGCAGGGGGAGATGGGCAGTTCTTC. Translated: CASSLWAGGDGQFF.

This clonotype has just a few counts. CDR3 amino acids: CASSYSGDGYTF. Written as DNA, the CDR3 is TGTGCCAGCAGTTATTCCGGGGATGGCTACACCTTC. This chain links TRBV6-6 with TRBJ1-2; D gene ambiguous. Germline CDR1 reads MNHNY; CDR2 reads SVGAGI (reference sequence). Trimming removed 3 bases from V and 6 bases from J, with 8 bases in between. CDR3 size: 12 residues.

The CDR3, as DNA: TGCGCCAGCAGCTTGGAGGCGGTGGAAGATACGCAGTATTTT. Its translation is CASSLEAVEDTQYF. This chain joins TRBV5-1 and TRBJ2-3; D not certain. This CDR3 spans 14 amino acids. The germline V and J ends were trimmed by 0 bases and 5 bases, with 10 bases remaining between them. The germline V gene has CDR1 SGHRS and CDR2 YFSETQ. Full variable domain (outside the CDR3, taken from reference TRBV5-1 and TRBJ2-3): KAGVTQTPRYLIKTRGQQVTLSCSPISGHRSVSWYQQTPGQGLQFLFEYFSETQRNKGNFPGRFSGRQFSNSRSEMNVSTLELGDSALYLCASSLEAVEDTQYFGPGTRLTVL.

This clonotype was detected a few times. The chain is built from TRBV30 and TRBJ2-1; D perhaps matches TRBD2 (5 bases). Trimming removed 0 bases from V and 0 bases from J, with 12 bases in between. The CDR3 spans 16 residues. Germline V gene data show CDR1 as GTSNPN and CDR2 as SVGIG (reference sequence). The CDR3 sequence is CAWSVFRGSSYNEQFF. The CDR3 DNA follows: TGTGCCTGGAGTGTATTTCGAGGGAGCTCCTACAATGAGCAGTTCTTC.

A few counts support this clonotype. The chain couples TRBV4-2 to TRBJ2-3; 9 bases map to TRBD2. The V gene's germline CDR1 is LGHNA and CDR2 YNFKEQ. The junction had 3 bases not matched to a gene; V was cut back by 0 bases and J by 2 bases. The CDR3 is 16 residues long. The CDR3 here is CASSQEVGLATDTQYF. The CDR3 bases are TGTGCCAGCAGCCAAGAGGTGGGACTAGCCACAGATACGCAGTATTTT.

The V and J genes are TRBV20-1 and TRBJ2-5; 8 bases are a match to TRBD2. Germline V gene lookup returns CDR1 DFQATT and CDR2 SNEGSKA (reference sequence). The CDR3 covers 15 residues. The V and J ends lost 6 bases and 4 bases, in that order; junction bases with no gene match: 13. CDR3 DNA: TGCAGTGCCTCCCATCGGCGGGGGGCGGGAGAGACCCAGTACTTC. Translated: CSASHRRGAGETQYF.

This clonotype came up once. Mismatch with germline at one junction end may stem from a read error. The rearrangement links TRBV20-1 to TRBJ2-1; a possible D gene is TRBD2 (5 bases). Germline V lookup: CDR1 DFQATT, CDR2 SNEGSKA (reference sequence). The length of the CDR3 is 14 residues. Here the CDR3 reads CSARAGSSYSEQFF. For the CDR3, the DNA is TGCAGTGCTAGAGCTGGGAGCTCCTACAGTGAGCAGTTCTTC.

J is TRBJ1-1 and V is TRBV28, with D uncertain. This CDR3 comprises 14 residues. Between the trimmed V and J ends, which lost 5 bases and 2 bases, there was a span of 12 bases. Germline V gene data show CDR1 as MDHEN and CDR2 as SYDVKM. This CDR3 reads CASSAPRSNTEAFF. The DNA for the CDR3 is TGTGCCAGCAGTGCCCCGAGGAGTAACACTGAAGCTTTCTTT. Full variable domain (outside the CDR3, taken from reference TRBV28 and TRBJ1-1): DVKVTQSSRYLVKRTGEKVFLECVQDMDHENMFWYRQDPGLGLRLIYFSYDVKMKEKGDIPEGYSVSREKKERFSLILESASTNQTSMYLCASSAPRSNTEAFFGQGTRLTVV.

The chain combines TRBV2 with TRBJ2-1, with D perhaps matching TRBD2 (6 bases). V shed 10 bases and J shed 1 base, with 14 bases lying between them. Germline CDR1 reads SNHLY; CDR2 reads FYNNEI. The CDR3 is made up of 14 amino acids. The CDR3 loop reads CATSIGGSYNEQFF. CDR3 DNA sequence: TGTGCCACCTCTATCGGGGGATCCTACAATGAGCAGTTCTTC.

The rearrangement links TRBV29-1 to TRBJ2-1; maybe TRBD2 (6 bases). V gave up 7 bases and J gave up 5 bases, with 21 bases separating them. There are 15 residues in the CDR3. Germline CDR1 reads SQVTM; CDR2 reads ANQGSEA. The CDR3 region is CSAYSAGRGNNEQFF. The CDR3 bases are TGCAGCGCCTATTCTGCAGGGCGGGGAAACAATGAGCAGTTCTTC.

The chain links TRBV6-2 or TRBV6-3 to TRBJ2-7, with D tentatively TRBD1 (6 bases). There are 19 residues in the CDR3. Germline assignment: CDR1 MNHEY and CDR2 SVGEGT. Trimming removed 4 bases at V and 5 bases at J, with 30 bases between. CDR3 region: CASSFLLNPGHPTDDEQYF. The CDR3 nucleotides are TGTGCCAGCAGTTTCCTCTTAAACCCGGGACACCCAACAGACGACGAGCAGTACTTC.